This is a list of T cell receptor beta chains from one sample in a study of T-cell memory formation after mild COVID-19. TCRdb independently ran MiXCR on the 5' RACE reads; one entry per CDR3 protein. The repertoire holds around 300,000 distinct CDR3 sequences, with around 8% as singletons. Sequenced sample: PBMCs or a T cell subset sorted from them (not recorded which). The receptors here all came from a man between 18 and 35 years old who had mild COVID-19 (a few samples of this study predate the infection). Cell type and time point are not known. The CDR3 runs from the conserved cysteine through the conserved F or W. D genes are given only for firm matches. Clone size is not always given. Where it is, it says once, few, many or a class for expanded clones.

many,TRBD1,TRBV7-3,TRBJ1-2,TGTGCCAGCAGCTCGGGACAGGCCGATGGCTACACCTTC,CASSSGQADGYTF
many,TRBD1,TRBV4-3,TRBJ1-2,TGCGCCAGCAGCCCGGGACAGGGGGCCTATGGCTACACCTTC,CASSPGQGAYGYTF
few,.,TRBV11-2,TRBJ1-1,TGTGCCAGCAGCTATGGACAGCGGAACACTGAAGCTTTCTTT,CASSYGQRNTEAFF
few,TRBD1,TRBV15,TRBJ1-5,TGTGCCACCAGCAGAGAAACAGGGGCCCTCAATCAGCCCCAGCATTTT,CATSRETGALNQPQHF
few,.,TRBV2,TRBJ1-5,TGTGCCAGCACGTTAGGGGCGAACAATCAGCCCCAGCATTTT,CASTLGANNQPQHF
.,.,TRBV6-5,TRBJ1-6,TGTGCCAGCAGTTACTCCCAGATCTTGCTGGATTCACCCCTCCACTTT,CASSYSQILLDSPLHF
many,.,TRBV3-1,TRBJ2-7,TGTGCCAGCAGTCCCATGGGGCAGGAGCAGTACTTC,CASSPMGQEQYF
few,.,TRBV18,TRBJ2-5,TGTGCCAGCTCACCTGGACAGCTGGAGACCCAGTACTTC,CASSPGQLETQYF
.,.,TRBV4-1,TRBJ1-1,TGCGCCAGCAGCCCTAAATCTCGTGGTCTGAACACTGAAGCTTTCTTT,CASSPKSRGLNTEAFF
few,.,TRBV12-3/TRBV12-4,TRBJ2-7,TGTGCCAGCAGTTTAATAATGGGAGCCGTGCAGTACTTC,CASSLIMGAVQYF
few,TRBD1,TRBV20-1,TRBJ1-2,TGCAGTGCTAGACCTCGGACAGGGAAGGAGGGCTACACCTTC,CSARPRTGKEGYTF
many,.,TRBV4-2,TRBJ2-7,TGTGCCAGCAGCCACGGAAGAGAGAGCTCCTACGAGCAGTACTTC,CASSHGRESSYEQYF
many,.,TRBV29-1,TRBJ2-1,TGCAGCGTTGGTTTTATGGGCAATGAGCAGTTCTTC,CSVGFMGNEQFF
.,.,TRBV12-3/TRBV12-4,TRBJ1-5,TGTGCCAGCAGTTTGGGGGGGGCGTCTCAGCCCCAGCATTTT,CASSLGGASQPQHF
few,.,TRBV20-1,TRBJ2-3,TGCAGTGCTAGGAAGCGGTGGGCCACAGATACGCAGTATTTT,CSARKRWATDTQYF
few,.,TRBV29-1,TRBJ2-7,TGCAGCGTTGAGGGGTCCGTATTGGGAGGCGAGCAGTACTTC,CSVEGSVLGGEQYF